Listed here are 20 T cell receptor beta chains from one sample, sequenced in a study of T-cell memory formation after mild COVID-19. TCRdb re-analysed the 5' RACE reads in MiXCR, keeping a single row per CDR3 protein. The sample holds about 350,000 distinct CDR3 sequences, 25% to 30% seen once. Sequenced: PBMCs or a T cell subset sorted from them (not recorded which). The receptors were gathered from an adult woman who had mild COVID-19 (a few samples of this study predate the infection). Cell type and time point are not known.

The table lists this clonotype with a few counts. The rearrangement links TRBV18 to TRBJ2-5; 7 bases are shared with TRBD1. Trimming cost V 0 bases and J 5 bases; bases outside gene matches: 6. The CDR3 is 15 amino acids. The germline V gene encodes CDR1 KGHSH and CDR2 LQKENI. Written as DNA, the CDR3 is TGTGCCAGCTCACCACCGGGGACAGCAGGGGAGACCCAGTACTTC. Protein: CASSPPGTAGETQYF.

This clonotype was seen only a few times. The chain has TRBV12-3 or TRBV12-4 and TRBJ1-5; 9 bases are shared with TRBD1. The ends lost 5 bases at V and 6 bases at J; junction bases unmatched: 5. This CDR3 region has 14 residues. Here the CDR3 reads CASSRDREPQPQHF. The DNA of the CDR3 is TGTGCCAGCAGTCGGGACAGGGAACCTCAGCCCCAGCATTTT.

The chain uses TRBV7-9 and TRBJ2-1; 7 nucleotides line up with TRBD2. The J segment lost 1 base and the V segment lost 4 bases, leaving 10 bases of the junction unmatched. This CDR3 contains 17 residues. CDR1 and CDR2 from the germline V gene are SEHNR and FQNEAQ (reference sequence). The CDR3 sequence: CASSSEGGSFSYNEQFF. Written as DNA, the CDR3 is TGTGCCAGCAGCTCCGAGGGCGGGAGCTTTTCCTACAATGAGCAGTTCTTC.

The rearrangement uses TRBV11-3 and TRBJ2-3; 9 nucleotides line up with TRBD2. The CDR3 consists of 17 residues. Per the germline V gene, CDR1 is SGHNT and CDR2 is YENEEA. Trimming took 1 base from V and 4 from J; bases not matched to a gene: 9. The chain's CDR3 is CASSLGGGGATADTQYF. In DNA form, the CDR3 reads TGTGCCAGCAGCTTAGGCGGCGGGGGGGCCACGGCAGATACGCAGTATTTT.

The chain employs TRBV5-4 and TRBJ2-5; D possibly uses TRBD1 or TRBD2 (6 bases each). The CDR3 covers 14 residues. V shed 5 bases and J shed 1 base, with 12 bases lying between them. CDR1 and CDR2 (germline): SGHNT, YYREEE (reference sequence). CDR3 coding DNA: TGTGCCAGCAGTTGGACGGGGGCCCAAGAGACCCAGTACTTC. This gives the protein CASSWTGAQETQYF.

This clonotype was recorded only once. V and J are TRBV25-1 and TRBJ1-2; D perhaps matches TRBD1 (6 bases). Germline V gene data show CDR1 as MGHDK and CDR2 as SYGVNS. This CDR3 region has 13 residues. V was trimmed by 6 bases and J by 7 bases, leaving 15 bases between them. CDR3 in DNA: TGTGCCAGCAGGGTGGGTGGGGGCTCTGGCTACACCTTC. Encoded protein: CASRVGGGSGYTF.

The table lists this clonotype with a few counts. The rearrangement uses TRBV15 and TRBJ1-5, with D possibly matching TRBD1 (5 bases). The V gene's germline CDR1 is LNHNV and CDR2 YYDKDF (reference sequence). The V end lost 0 bases, the J end lost 2 bases, and 8 bases lay between the germline ends. CDR3 length: 15 residues. This CDR3 is CATSRDWGGNQPQHF. In DNA, the CDR3 is TGTGCCACCAGCAGAGATTGGGGGGGCAATCAGCCCCAGCATTTT.

This clonotype was observed once. The chain is built from TRBV12-3 or TRBV12-4 and TRBJ1-2; 8 bases are shared with TRBD1. The CDR3 is 14 amino acids. V gave up 9 bases and J gave up 3 bases; unmatched junction bases: 9. CDR3 sequence reads: CASGPAGGYYGYTF. CDR3 bases: TGTGCCAGTGGCCCCGCAGGGGGCTACTATGGCTACACCTTC.

This clonotype came up a few times. The rearrangement joins TRBV11-2 to TRBJ2-2; 15 bases map to TRBD2. Germline assignment: CDR1 SGHAT and CDR2 FQNNGV. CDR3 length: 16 amino acids. Trimming at V came to 5 bases and at J to 5 bases, leaving 3 bases not matched to a gene. DNA of the CDR3: TGTGCCAGCAGCCGTGGACTAGCGGGAGGGACCGGGGAGCTGTTTTTT. Translated, it gives CASSRGLAGGTGELFF.

This clonotype was recorded a few times. J is TRBJ1-2 and V is TRBV6-5; 11 bases agree with TRBD1. Germline V lookup: CDR1 MNHEY, CDR2 SVGAGI. With V trimmed by 7 bases and J by 8 bases, 9 bases remained unmatched. The CDR3 extends over 14 amino acids. CDR3 bases: TGTGCCAGCACCAAGGGACAGGGGGTTGACGGCTACACCTTC. This translates into CASTKGQGVDGYTF.

This clonotype was recorded a few times. This sequence joins TRBV12-3 or TRBV12-4 and TRBJ2-1, with a tentative D call TRBD2 (6 bases). The CDR3 spans 16 residues. Trimming cost V 2 bases and J 0 bases, with 11 bases left between them. The CDR3 DNA follows: TGTGCCAGCAGTTTACAGCGGGTGAGCTCCTACAATGAGCAGTTCTTC. Amino acid sequence: CASSLQRVSSYNEQFF.

This clonotype has only a few counts. The V call is TRBV11-2, the J call TRBJ1-1; D remains unclear. Trimming took 3 bases from V and 1 from J, leaving 9 bases between them. The CDR3 extends over 14 amino acids. The germline V gene has CDR1 SGHAT and CDR2 FQNNGV. The CDR3: CASSFGRGNTEAFF. CDR3 nucleotides: TGTGCCAGCAGCTTTGGAAGAGGGAACACTGAAGCTTTCTTT.

V and J are TRBV10-3 and TRBJ1-2; TRBD1 might be the D (6 bases). CDR1 ENHRY and CDR2 SYGVKD come from the germline V gene. V was clipped by 3 bases and J by 3 bases, with 11 bases between them. This CDR3 has 14 amino acids. CDR3 bases: TGTGCCATCAGTGAAGGCCAGGGGCACTATGGCTACACCTTC. Amino acids: CAISEGQGHYGYTF.

This rearrangement joins TRBV7-3 to TRBJ2-1; 7 nucleotides align to TRBD1. The CDR3 loop spans 20 amino acids. Germline V gene data show CDR1 as SGHTA and CDR2 as FQGTGA. The V and J ends lost 5 bases and 0 bases, in that order; junction bases with no gene match: 19. The CDR3 DNA follows: TGTGCCAGCAGCCCCTCTTTTCGGGACAGATCGTCTAGCTCCTACAATGAGCAGTTCTTC. Its translation is CASSPSFRDRSSSSYNEQFF.

The chain is built from TRBV4-1 and TRBJ1-1; D is undetermined. This CDR3 has 14 amino acids. V lost 1 base and J 4 bases, leaving 10 bases between the germline ends. The germline V gene has CDR1 MGHRA and CDR2 YSYEKL. The DNA of the CDR3 is TGCGCCAGCAGCCAAGCAAGGGAATTCACTGAAGCTTTCTTT. Translating gives CASSQAREFTEAFF.

The V call is TRBV3-1, the J call TRBJ2-3; D is possibly TRBD1 (5 bases). The germline V gene encodes CDR1 LGHDT and CDR2 YNNKEL (reference sequence). The CDR3 covers 11 residues. V was cut by 6 bases and J by 6 bases, with 7 bases left in between. Here the CDR3 DNA reads TGTGCCAGCAGACAGGTGGATACGCAGTATTTT. Protein sequence: CASRQVDTQYF.

The chain has TRBV7-8 and TRBJ2-7; 9 positions match TRBD1. Germline loops: CDR1 SGHVS, CDR2 FQNEAQ. The junction had 3 bases not matched to a gene; V was cut back by 4 bases and J by 2 bases. The CDR3 spans 14 residues. The CDR3, as DNA: TGTGCCAGCAGCTCGTACAGGGGGCCCTACGAGCAGTACTTC. It codes for CASSSYRGPYEQYF.

The gene calls are TRBV11-2 and TRBJ1-6; D ambiguous. V lost 4 bases, J lost 13 bases, and 20 bases lay in between. There are 15 residues in the CDR3. The germline V gene encodes CDR1 SGHAT and CDR2 FQNNGV. The CDR3 DNA reads TGTGCCAGCAGCTCGCCCTTCCGGGGAAGAGGCCCCCTCCACTTT. Translation: CASSSPFRGRGPLHF.

This clonotype was seen a handful of times. The CDR3 region is CAMRTSGSTDTQYF. CDR3 nucleotides: TGTGCCATGCGGACTAGCGGGAGCACAGATACGCAGTATTTT. V gene TRBV10-3 combines with J gene TRBJ2-3; 11 bases match TRBD2. V shed 9 bases, J shed 0 bases, and the junction held 2 bases outside the gene matches. Germline CDR1 reads ENHRY; CDR2 reads SYGVKD. This CDR3 spans 14 amino acids.

This clonotype came up a few times. The chain links TRBV7-9 to TRBJ2-3; no clear D. Trimming cost V 3 bases and J 0 bases, with 4 bases left between them. Germline CDR1 SEHNR, CDR2 FQNEAQ (reference sequence). CDR3 size: 13 residues. CDR3 DNA sequence: TGTGCCAGCAGCTTGCCAAGCACAGATACGCAGTATTTT. It encodes CASSLPSTDTQYF.